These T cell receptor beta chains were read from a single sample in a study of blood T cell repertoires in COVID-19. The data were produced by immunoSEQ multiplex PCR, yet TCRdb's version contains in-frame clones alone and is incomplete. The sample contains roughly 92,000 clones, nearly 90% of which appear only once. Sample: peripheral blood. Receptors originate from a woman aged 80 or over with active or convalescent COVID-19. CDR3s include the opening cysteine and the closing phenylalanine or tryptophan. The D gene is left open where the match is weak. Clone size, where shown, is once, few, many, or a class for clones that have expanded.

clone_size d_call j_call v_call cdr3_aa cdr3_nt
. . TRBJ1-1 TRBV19 CASSTSKEGNTEAFF TGTGCCAGTAGTACATCAAAGGAGGGGAACACTGAAGCTTTCTTT
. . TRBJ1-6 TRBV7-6 CASSFRGGQSPLHF TGTGCCAGCAGCTTTAGGGGGGGCCAGTCACCCCTCCACTTT
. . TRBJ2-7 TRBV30 CAWSQGGYEQYF TGTGCCTGGAGTCAGGGGGGCTACGAGCAGTACTTC
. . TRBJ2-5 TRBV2 CASSEARARDGTQYF TGTGCCAGCAGTGAAGCCAGGGCGCGTGATGGGACCCAGTACTTC
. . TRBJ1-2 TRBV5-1 CASSLDPGRDYGYTF TGCGCCAGCAGCTTGGACCCAGGGCGCGACTATGGCTACACCTTC
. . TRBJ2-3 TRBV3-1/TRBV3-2 CASSILAAYDTQYF TGTGCCAGCAGCATATTGGCAGCGTATGATACGCAGTATTTT
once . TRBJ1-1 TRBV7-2 CASIALNTEAFF TGTGCCAGCATCGCACTAAACACTGAAGCTTTCTTT
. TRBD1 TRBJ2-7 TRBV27 CASSLWDRHYEQYF TGTGCCAGCAGTTTATGGGACAGACACTACGAGCAGTACTTC
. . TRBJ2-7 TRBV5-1 CASSVRDSGDEQYF TGCGCCAGCAGTGTAAGGGACTCAGGCGACGAGCAGTACTTC
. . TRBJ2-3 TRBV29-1 CSVVRGTDTQYF TGCAGCGTTGTTCGGGGGACAGATACGCAGTATTTT
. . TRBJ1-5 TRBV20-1 CSASFQGIQPQHF TGCAGTGCTAGTTTCCAGGGCATCCAGCCCCAGCATTTT
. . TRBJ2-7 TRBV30 CAWRTGPYSYEQYF TGTGCCTGGAGAACAGGCCCGTACTCCTACGAGCAGTACTTC
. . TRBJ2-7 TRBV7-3 CASSLFAGTYEQYF TGTGCCAGCAGCTTATTCGCAGGGACCTACGAGCAGTACTTC
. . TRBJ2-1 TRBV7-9 CASSLTSSYNEQFF TGTGCCAGCAGTTTGACTAGCTCCTACAATGAGCAGTTCTTC
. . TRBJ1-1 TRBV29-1 CSVGSDSYTEAFF TGCAGCGTCGGTAGTGACAGTTACACTGAAGCTTTCTTT
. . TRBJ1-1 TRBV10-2 CASNKGGTEAFF TGCGCCAGCAATAAAGGGGGCACTGAAGCTTTCTTT
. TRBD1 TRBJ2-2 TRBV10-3 CAIRTSSGGADTGELFF TGTGCCATCAGGACCTCCTCAGGGGGCGCGGACACCGGGGAGCTGTTTTTT
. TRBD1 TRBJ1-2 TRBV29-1 CSVEPPTGMNGYTF TGCAGCGTTGAACCTCCGACAGGGATGAATGGCTACACCTTC
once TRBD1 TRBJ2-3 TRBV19 CATRGQETDTQYF TGTGCCACTAGGGGACAGGAGACAGATACGCAGTATTTT
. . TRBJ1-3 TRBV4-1 CASSQAVGQVSGNTIYF TGCGCCAGCAGCCAGGCCGTGGGGCAGGTCTCTGGAAACACCATATATTTT
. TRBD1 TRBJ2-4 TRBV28 CASSRRTGFQYF TGTGCCAGCAGCCGTCGGACAGGGTTTCAGTACTTC
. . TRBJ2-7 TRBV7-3 CASSEGAGAFGEQYF TGTGCCAGCAGCGAAGGGGCGGGGGCCTTTGGGGAGCAGTACTTC
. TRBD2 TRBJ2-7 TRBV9 CASSAGTSGRDEQYF TGTGCCAGCAGCGCCGGGACTAGCGGGAGAGACGAGCAGTACTTC
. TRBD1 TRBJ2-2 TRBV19 CASSLSPGTGNTGELFF TGTGCCAGTAGCTTATCGCCCGGGACAGGGAACACCGGGGAGCTGTTTTTT
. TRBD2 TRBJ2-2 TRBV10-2 CASRLTSGGTGELFF TGCGCCAGCAGACTGACTAGCGGGGGAACCGGGGAGCTGTTTTTT
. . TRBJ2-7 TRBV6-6 CASSYDSYEQYF TGTGCCAGCAGTTACGACAGTTACGAGCAGTACTTC
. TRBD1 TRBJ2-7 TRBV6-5 CASRGQGAIGEQYF TGTGCCAGCAGAGGACAGGGGGCCATTGGGGAGCAGTACTTC
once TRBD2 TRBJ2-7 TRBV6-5 CASMASGTYEQYF TGTGCCAGCATGGCTAGCGGGACCTACGAGCAGTACTTC
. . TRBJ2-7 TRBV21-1 CASTRGGKQAPTREGQYF TGTGCCAGCACCCGAGGAGGGAAGCAAGCGCCGACACGCGAGGGGCAGTACTTC
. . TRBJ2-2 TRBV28 CASSLGLTDGNTGELFF TGTGCCAGCAGTTTAGGACTAACCGATGGGAACACCGGGGAGCTGTTTTTT
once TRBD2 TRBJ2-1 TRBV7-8 CASSLVSSGGYNEQFF TGTGCCAGCAGCTTAGTATCTAGCGGGGGCTACAATGAGCAGTTCTTC
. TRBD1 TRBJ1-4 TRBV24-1 CATSDPTGGDEKLFF TGTGCCACCAGTGACCCCACAGGGGGCGATGAAAAACTGTTTTTT
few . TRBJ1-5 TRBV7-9 CASSLAGAGSSNQPQHF TGTGCCAGCAGCTTAGCGGGGGCAGGGAGTAGCAATCAGCCCCAGCATTTT
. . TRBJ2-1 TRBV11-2 CASSLLVGISNNEQFF TGTGCCAGCAGCTTACTTGTCGGGATTTCTAACAATGAGCAGTTCTTC
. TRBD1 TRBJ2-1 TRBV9 CASSATGSHNEQFF TGTGCCAGCAGCGCGACAGGGAGCCACAATGAGCAGTTCTTC
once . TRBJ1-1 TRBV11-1 CASSRLTGSATEAFF TGTGCCAGCAGCCGACTAACAGGGTCGGCCACTGAAGCTTTCTTT
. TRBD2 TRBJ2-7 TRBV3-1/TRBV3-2 CASSHKPGLAGHEQYF TGTGCCAGCAGCCACAAACCGGGACTAGCGGGACACGAGCAGTACTTC
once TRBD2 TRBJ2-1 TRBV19 CASSISGGRNNEQFF TGTGCCAGTAGTATTTCTGGCGGGAGAAACAATGAGCAGTTCTTC
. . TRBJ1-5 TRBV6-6 CASSQSDSLVQPQHF TGTGCCAGCAGCCAATCGGACAGCCTCGTGCAGCCCCAGCATTTT
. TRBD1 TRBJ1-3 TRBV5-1 CASSFRTGGSGNTIYF TGCGCCAGCAGCTTCCGAACAGGGGGCTCTGGAAACACCATATATTTT
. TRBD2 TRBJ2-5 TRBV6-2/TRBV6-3 CASSLGKTSGRSETQYF TGTGCCAGCAGTTTGGGGAAGACTAGCGGGAGATCGGAGACCCAGTACTTC
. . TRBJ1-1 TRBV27 CASSLLGGTEAFF TGTGCCAGCAGTTTGTTAGGGGGAACTGAAGCTTTCTTT
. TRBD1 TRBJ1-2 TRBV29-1 CSVDRDRVSGYTF TGCAGCGTTGACAGGGACAGGGTATCCGGCTACACCTTC
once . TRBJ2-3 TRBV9 CASSSLTDTQYF TGTGCCAGCAGCTCCCTCACAGATACGCAGTATTTT
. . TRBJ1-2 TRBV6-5 CASSYMQGPYGYTF TGTGCCAGCAGTTATATGCAGGGGCCCTATGGCTACACCTTC
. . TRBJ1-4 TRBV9 CASQKRPSTNEKLFF TGTGCCAGTCAGAAGAGGCCTTCGACTAATGAAAAACTGTTTTTT